The rows below give T cell receptor beta chains drawn from one sample of a study of cytomegalovirus exposure and HLA in healthy donors. This table comes from immunoSEQ multiplex PCR, and its TCRdb copy is limited to in-frame clones, with some not included. The table lists 80,000 to 95,000 clones, with around 1.1% in the top ten. The sequenced sample was PBMCs. Receptors originate from a woman under 40 in good health and CMV-seronegative. The CDR3 runs from the conserved cysteine through the conserved F or W. The order of the fields is D gene, V gene, J gene, CDR3 DNA, CDR3 protein. A D gene is named only where the DNA matches it firmly.

-	TRBV6-1	TRBJ1-1	TGTGCCAGCAGCCTAGACCACCTTGAAGCTTTCTTT	CASSLDHLEAFF
TRBD1	TRBV7-9	TRBJ1-1	TGTGCCAGCAGCCGAGACAGGGTAACTGAAGCTTTCTTT	CASSRDRVTEAFF
-	TRBV6-1	TRBJ1-2	TGTGCCAGCAGTGAAGTAGTGGAGACCTCCTATGGCTACACCTTC	CASSEVVETSYGYTF
-	TRBV30	TRBJ1-6	TGTGCCTGGACCGGGGAGAACAGCCAAAATTCACCCCTACACTTT	CAWTGENSQNSPLHF
TRBD1	TRBV6-5	TRBJ2-7	TGTGCCAGCCTAGGGCAACGACAGGGGATATACGAGCAGTACTTC	CASLGQRQGIYEQYF
TRBD1	TRBV5-4	TRBJ1-2	TGTGCCAGCAGCTTGGGAACAGGGGGGTTTGGCTACACCTTC	CASSLGTGGFGYTF
-	TRBV6-6	TRBJ1-2	TGTGCCAGCAGACAACAGGGAGGGTATGGCTACACCTTC	CASRQQGGYGYTF
TRBD1	TRBV4-1	TRBJ2-3	TGCGCCAGCAGCCAAGAAAGTTGGACAGGGGGGACAGATACGCAGTATTTT	CASSQESWTGGTDTQYF
-	TRBV29-1	TRBJ1-2	TGCAGCGTTGGAGCCGGGGTAGGCTACACCTTC	CSVGAGVGYTF
TRBD1	TRBV7-9	TRBJ1-1	TGTGCCAGCAGCGTGACAGGGGAGACTGAAGCTTTCTTT	CASSVTGETEAFF
-	TRBV2	TRBJ2-2	TGTGCCAGCAGTGACAGGGGTGGCACCGGGGAGCTGTTTTTT	CASSDRGGTGELFF
-	TRBV6-6	TRBJ2-5	TGTGCCAGCAGTTACACAACAGAGACCCAGTACTTC	CASSYTTETQYF
-	TRBV6-5	TRBJ2-7	TGTGCCAGCAGTTACTCACAGCTGGACGAGCAGTACTTC	CASSYSQLDEQYF
-	TRBV4-1	TRBJ1-6	TGCGCCAGCAGCCAAGGAGCTTCACCCCTCCACTTT	CASSQGASPLHF
-	TRBV5-4	TRBJ1-2	TGTGCCAGCAGCTTTCGGGGCTATGGCTACACCTTC	CASSFRGYGYTF
TRBD1	TRBV5-1	TRBJ2-1	TGCGCCAGCAGCTTGGTGGCAGGGGGCAACGAGCAGTTCTTC	CASSLVAGGNEQFF
TRBD2	TRBV30	TRBJ2-6	TGTGCCTGGAGTAGAGCGGGAGGGCTTGGGGCCAACGTCCTGACTTTC	CAWSRAGGLGANVLTF
TRBD1	TRBV6-5	TRBJ2-7	TGTGCCAGCAGTCGCCGGGACAGAGGATACGAGCAGTACTTC	CASSRRDRGYEQYF
TRBD1	TRBV30	TRBJ1-6	TGTGCCTGGAGGGGACAGGGCAGTAATTCACCCCTCCACTTT	CAWRGQGSNSPLHF
-	TRBV28	TRBJ1-5	TGTGCCAGCAGAGATGGCCAGCCCCAGCATTTT	CASRDGQPQHF
-	TRBV5-6	TRBJ1-2	TGTGCCAGCAGCTTGCCAGGGATTTATGGCTACACCTTC	CASSLPGIYGYTF
-	TRBV2	TRBJ1-5	TGTGCCAGCAGAGGGGGAAGCAATCAGCCCCAGCATTTT	CASRGGSNQPQHF
-	TRBV19	TRBJ2-2	TGTGCCAGTAGGGCCCAGGGCGGGAACACCGGGGAGCTGTTTTTT	CASRAQGGNTGELFF
-	TRBV7-2	TRBJ1-2	TGTGCCAGCAGCCCTACCCTACTGGACGGACGTAGGGGCTATGGCTACACCTTC	CASSPTLLDGRRGYGYTF
TRBD1	TRBV6-1	TRBJ1-6	TGTGCCAGCTGGACAGGGGGATCCGGAAATTCACCCCTCCACTTT	CASWTGGSGNSPLHF
TRBD1	TRBV5-6	TRBJ1-2	TGTGCCAGCAGCTGGGGACAGGAGGGAAATGGCTACACCTTC	CASSWGQEGNGYTF
-	TRBV5-1	TRBJ1-1	TGCGCCAGCAGCTTGGCTCGTACAGGGAGTTCCACTGAAGCTTTCTTT	CASSLARTGSSTEAFF
-	TRBV9	TRBJ2-7	TGTGCCAGCAGCGTAAATGGAGGGGACGAGCAGTACTTC	CASSVNGGDEQYF
TRBD1	TRBV4-1	TRBJ1-2	TGCGCCAGCAGCCAAGAAATTTTACAGGGGCGCGCCTATGGCTACACCTTC	CASSQEILQGRAYGYTF
-	TRBV5-1	TRBJ1-1	TGCGCCAGCAGCTTAACGGGCACTGAAGCTTTCTTT	CASSLTGTEAFF
TRBD1	TRBV18	TRBJ2-1	TGTGCCAGCTCACAGGGGACAGGGTGGACCCACAATGAGCAGTTCTTC	CASSQGTGWTHNEQFF
-	TRBV19	TRBJ1-2	TGTGCCAGTACCTCGGACAGTTTAGCTAACTATGGCTACACCTTC	CASTSDSLANYGYTF
TRBD2	TRBV2	TRBJ2-7	TGTGCCAGCCGGGGGGGGACGGGCCGCGGCGAGCAGTACTTC	CASRGGTGRGEQYF
-	TRBV6-6	TRBJ2-5	TGTGCCAGCAGCCATCTGCTGGGGAGGGAGACCCAGTACTTC	CASSHLLGRETQYF
-	TRBV5-1	TRBJ2-3	TGCGCCAGCAAGGGGGGGGGCACAGATACGCAGTATTTT	CASKGGGTDTQYF
-	TRBV5-1	TRBJ1-1	TGCGCCAGCAGCTGGGAGGGGGGTAGTACTGAAGCTTTCTTT	CASSWEGGSTEAFF
TRBD1	TRBV15	TRBJ2-5	TGTGCCACCAGCAGTTATGGACAGGGTGTGTTCTTCTCGGAGACCCAGTACTTC	CATSSYGQGVFFSETQYF
-	TRBV6-1	TRBJ2-1	TGTGCCAGCAGTGAACCCCGGTGGTCCGACAATGAGCAGTTCTTC	CASSEPRWSDNEQFF
TRBD1	TRBV6-1	TRBJ1-2	TGTGCCAGCAGTGACCGAGGGGGCGGCTACACCTTC	CASSDRGGGYTF
-	TRBV5-4	TRBJ1-2	TGTGCCAGCAGCCCACCTGCGGGGACGATGGACGGGGGCTACACCTTC	CASSPPAGTMDGGYTF
-	TRBV5-4	TRBJ2-5	TGTGCCAGCAGCTTGGACAGGTACCAAGAGACCCAGTACTTC	CASSLDRYQETQYF
-	TRBV18	TRBJ2-5	TGTGCCAGCTCACCGAGGCACGTGGAGACCCAGTACTTC	CASSPRHVETQYF